These T cell receptor beta chains were read from a single sample in a study of T cell changes during pregnancy in multiple sclerosis. Only in-frame clones appear in the TCRdb table, and some are missing; sequencing was by immunoSEQ multiplex PCR. The table lists 72,000 or so clones, 93% of them singletons. The sequenced sample was peripheral blood, obtained in the second trimester of pregnancy. Receptors originate from a female donor with multiple sclerosis, enrolled in a pregnancy study. Each CDR3 is given with its conserved first and last residue.

j_gene | v_gene | CDR3aa
TRBJ1-3 | TRBV2 | CASSEGRTSGNTIYF
TRBJ2-7 | TRBV11-2 | CASSSERGSGLSYEQYF
TRBJ1-1 | TRBV5-4 | CASSPRDWVTEAFF
TRBJ2-1 | TRBV5-1 | CASILAGAGDEQFF
TRBJ1-6 | TRBV28 | CASTTGEYSPLHF
TRBJ2-1 | TRBV7-9 | CASSAARDSYNEQFF
TRBJ2-1 | TRBV9 | CASSVDGAYVNEQFF
TRBJ1-1 | TRBV12-5 | CASGTLSPGLIPGHSNTEAFF
TRBJ1-1 | TRBV11-2 | CASSLDRQTEAFF
TRBJ2-7 | TRBV12-5 | CASGPPETGRGSYEQYF
TRBJ2-7 | TRBV19 | CASSPGEGYEQYF
TRBJ1-2 | TRBV7-9 | CASSSDGYGYTF
TRBJ1-1 | TRBV27 | CASSLVEGAEAFF
TRBJ1-4 | TRBV9 | CASSVVRDRATNEKLFF
TRBJ1-2 | TRBV2 | CASSDTQGAPGYTF
TRBJ2-1 | TRBV6-4 | CASSDGPPQAQFF
TRBJ2-2 | TRBV6-1 | CASKLREVGELFF
TRBJ1-1 | TRBV29-1 | CSVAEAEAFF
TRBJ2-5 | TRBV10-3 | CAISEFQRGDQETQYF
TRBJ1-1 | TRBV7-3 | CASSLSAGFYTEAFF
TRBJ2-1 | TRBV4-2 | CASSTVRGSSYNEQFF
TRBJ2-1 | TRBV19 | CASSIGTGAYNEQFF
TRBJ2-7 | TRBV13 | CASSPDGGPSYEQYF
TRBJ2-4 | TRBV18 | CASYGQRGNIQYF
TRBJ1-2 | TRBV6-5 | CASSYTDRDSGYTF
TRBJ1-3 | TRBV10-3 | CAISESRLAGNTIYF
TRBJ2-2 | TRBV19 | CASSIRGGELFF
TRBJ2-2 | TRBV25-1 | CASSRADKSTGELFF
TRBJ1-2 | TRBV27 | CASSFIIRADLAF
TRBJ2-1 | TRBV19 | CASSTLQGARVHNEQFF
TRBJ2-1 | TRBV6-1 | CASSELSGSVNEQFF
TRBJ2-3 | TRBV6-5 | CASSPDSNTQYF
TRBJ2-5 | TRBV5-1 | CASSLASDRAETQYF
TRBJ1-2 | TRBV4-1 | CASSQVDMGFSNYGYTF
TRBJ2-2 | TRBV28 | CASSWSETGELFF
TRBJ2-1 | TRBV6-5 | CASSPAYRGYNEQFF
TRBJ2-6 | TRBV27 | CASSLTGGVYSGANVLTF
TRBJ2-7 | TRBV5-1 | CASSFSPGTGFYEQYF
TRBJ2-1 | TRBV6-4 | CASSEGSGGINEQFF
TRBJ2-7 | TRBV11-2 | CASSTGQGIYEQYF
TRBJ2-6 | TRBV14 | CASRPREISGANVLTF
TRBJ2-3 | TRBV27 | CASSGGGSRTDTQYF